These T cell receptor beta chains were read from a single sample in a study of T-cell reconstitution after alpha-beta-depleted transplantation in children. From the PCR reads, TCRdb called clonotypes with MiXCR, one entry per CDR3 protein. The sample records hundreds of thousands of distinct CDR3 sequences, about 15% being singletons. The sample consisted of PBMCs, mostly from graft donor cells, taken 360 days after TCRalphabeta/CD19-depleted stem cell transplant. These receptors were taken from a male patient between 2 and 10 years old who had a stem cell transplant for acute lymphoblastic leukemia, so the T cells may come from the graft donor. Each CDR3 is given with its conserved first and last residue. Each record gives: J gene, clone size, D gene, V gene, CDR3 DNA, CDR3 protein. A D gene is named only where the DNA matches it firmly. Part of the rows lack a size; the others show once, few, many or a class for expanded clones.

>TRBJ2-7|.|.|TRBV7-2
TGTGCCAGCAGCTTAGAGGTTTTTCCCTACGAGCAGTACTTC
CASSLEVFPYEQYF
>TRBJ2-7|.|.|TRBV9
TGTGCCAGCAGCGTGGCCGATTGGGGGGAGCAGTACTTC
CASSVADWGEQYF
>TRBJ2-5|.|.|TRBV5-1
TGCGCCAGCAGCTTGGATGGGATTCCCGCCAAAGAGACCCAGTACTTC
CASSLDGIPAKETQYF
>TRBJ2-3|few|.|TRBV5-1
TGCGCCAGCAGCCCTGGAGTGGGGATCCGGGATACGCAGTATTTT
CASSPGVGIRDTQYF
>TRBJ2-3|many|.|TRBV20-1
TGCAGTGCCCATTTCGACGAAAGCACAGATACGCAGTATTTT
CSAHFDESTDTQYF
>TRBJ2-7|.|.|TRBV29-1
TGCAGCGCAATTGGGTGGCGGGGAAGCTCCTACGAGCAGTACTTC
CSAIGWRGSSYEQYF
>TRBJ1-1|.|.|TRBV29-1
TGCAGCGTTGAGTGGGCGGGGGGCACTGAAGCTTTCTTT
CSVEWAGGTEAFF
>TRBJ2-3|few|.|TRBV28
TGTGCCAGCAGTTTATTCTCGCGCACGCAGTATTTT
CASSLFSRTQYF
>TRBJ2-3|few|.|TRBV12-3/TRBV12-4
TGTGCCAGCAGTTTGAAAACTTCCCCAAAATCAGATACGCAGTATTTT
CASSLKTSPKSDTQYF
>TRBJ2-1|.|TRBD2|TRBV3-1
TGTGCCAGCAGCCAAGATCTTCCCCTAGCGGGGGGACACAATGAGCAGTTCTTC
CASSQDLPLAGGHNEQFF
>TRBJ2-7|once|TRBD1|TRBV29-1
TGCGCGACCTTTTCTGGGCAGGGGGCGGGCGAGCAGTACTTC
CATFSGQGAGEQYF
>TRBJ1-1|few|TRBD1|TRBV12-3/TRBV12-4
TGTGCCAGCAGTTTCAGCGCCGAGGGACAGGTGAACACTGAAGCTTTCTTT
CASSFSAEGQVNTEAFF
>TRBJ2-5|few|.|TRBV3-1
TGTGCCAGCAGCCAAGATCTAGGGAAAGAGACCCAGTACTTC
CASSQDLGKETQYF
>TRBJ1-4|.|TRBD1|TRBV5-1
TGCGCCAGCAGCTTGACAGGGGATGAAAAACTGTTTTTT
CASSLTGDEKLFF
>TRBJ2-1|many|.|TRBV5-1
TGCGCCAGCAGCTTGGGCCTAGGGCAGGGGAATGAGCAGTTCTTC
CASSLGLGQGNEQFF
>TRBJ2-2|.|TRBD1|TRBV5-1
TGCGCCAGCAGCTTGAAAGGCCGACAGGGAGTAAACACCGGGGAGCTGTTTTTT
CASSLKGRQGVNTGELFF
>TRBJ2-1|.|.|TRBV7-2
TGTGCCAGCAGCCCACCCCCGTTCTTC
CASSPPPFF
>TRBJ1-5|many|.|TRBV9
TGTGCCCAATATTATCCCCAGCATTTT
CAQYYPQHF
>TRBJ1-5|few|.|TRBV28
TGTGCCAGCAGGTCCGATGGGCCGGGTTTTAGCAATCAGCCCCAGCATTTT
CASRSDGPGFSNQPQHF